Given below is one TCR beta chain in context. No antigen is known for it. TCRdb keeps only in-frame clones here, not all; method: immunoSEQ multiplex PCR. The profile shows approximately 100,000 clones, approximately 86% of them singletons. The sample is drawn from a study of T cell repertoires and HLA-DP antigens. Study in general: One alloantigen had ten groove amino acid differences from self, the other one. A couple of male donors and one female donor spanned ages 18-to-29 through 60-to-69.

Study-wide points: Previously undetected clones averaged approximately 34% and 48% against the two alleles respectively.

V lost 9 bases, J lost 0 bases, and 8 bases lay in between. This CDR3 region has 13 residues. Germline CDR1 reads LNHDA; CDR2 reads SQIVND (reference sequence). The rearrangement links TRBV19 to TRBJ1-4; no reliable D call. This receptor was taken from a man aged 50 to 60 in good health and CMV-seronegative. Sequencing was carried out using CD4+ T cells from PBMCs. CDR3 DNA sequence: TGTGCCAGCCGGGAAACAACTAATGAAAAACTGTTTTTT. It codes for CASRETTNEKLFF.